This passage covers 22 T cell receptor beta chains from one sample sequenced in a study of spatial heterogeneity in lung cancer. The time point denotes: sample taken at primary tumor resection. Their cognate antigens are unknown. TCRdb re-called the 5' RACE reads through MiXCR, storing one row per CDR3 protein. The data contain about 13,000 distinct CDR3 sequences, roughly 5% of them singletons. Study-wide findings and caveats: Counts of expanded intratumoral alpha and beta TCRs tracked tumor mutation counts.

The sequencing used lung tumor tissue, collected at surgery. These receptors all stem from a male donor with early-stage non-small cell lung cancer.

Notes on this clonotype: Since a much larger clone is just one base distant, this may be a read error. Since the library was made to target alpha chains, this beta chain is a stray read and its abundance is not meaningful. The chain carries TRBV6-2 or TRBV6-3 and TRBJ2-5; D call uncertain. The CDR3 is 11 amino acids. Germline CDR1 reads MNHEY; CDR2 reads SVGEGT. The CDR3 loop is CASTYGIAQYF. As DNA, the CDR3 is TGTGCCAGCACTTACGGAATAGCCCAGTACTTC.

This clonotype has a count of ten or more. Since the library was made to target alpha chains, this beta chain is a stray read and its abundance is not meaningful. The chain recombines TRBV5-8 with TRBJ2-5; a weak D match, TRBD1 (5 bases). The CDR3 has 12 residues. Germline V CDR1 and CDR2: SGHTS, YDEGEE. Trimming cost V 6 bases and J 1 base, with 7 bases left between them. Here the CDR3 reads CASNRGQETQYF. CDR3 DNA sequence: TGTGCCAGCAATAGGGGCCAAGAGACCCAGTACTTC.

Ten or more counts support this clonotype. This beta chain slipped into a library made for alpha chains as a stray read, so its size is not meaningful. This sequence joins TRBV6-2 or TRBV6-3 and TRBJ2-6; D gene unclear. With 2 bases removed from V and 4 bases from J, the gap between germline ends came to 12 bases. This CDR3 contains 16 residues. Germline assignment: CDR1 MNHEY and CDR2 SVGEGT. The CDR3 is CASSYRMVSGANVLTF. CDR3 sequence (DNA): TGTGCCAGCAGTTACCGTATGGTGAGCGGGGCCAACGTCCTGACTTTC.

This clonotype was detected many times. This beta chain lies outside the target of a library built for alpha chains; its clone size means little. The rearrangement uses TRBV2 and TRBJ2-5; D unclear. The CDR3 spans 12 residues. V shed 1 base and J shed 2 bases, with 2 bases lying between them. Per the germline V gene, CDR1 is SNHLY and CDR2 is FYNNEI. The CDR3 coding sequence is TGTGCCAGCAGTGAAGAGCAAGAGACCCAGTACTTC. Translating gives CASSEEQETQYF.

This clonotype has ten or more counts. Since the library was made to target alpha chains, this beta chain is a stray read and its abundance is not meaningful. The V call is TRBV12-3 or TRBV12-4, the J call TRBJ1-1; 11 bases fit TRBD1. With V trimmed by 2 bases and J by 1 base, 6 bases remained unmatched. This CDR3 is built from 17 residues. CDR3 coding DNA: TGTGCCAGCAGTTTAAGGACAGGGGGCGGTTCGAACACTGAAGCTTTCTTT. This sequence encodes CASSLRTGGGSNTEAFF.

This clonotype was observed many times. The library was built for alpha chains, so this beta chain is an off-target read and its size means little. The CDR3 DNA follows: TGTGCCAGCAGCTTAGCGCGGAGGGCGGGAACTGAAGCTTTCTTT. It translates to CASSLARRAGTEAFF. The chain carries TRBV11-1 and TRBJ1-1; D not resolved. The V end was cut by 0 bases, the J end by 5 bases, with 13 bases between. This CDR3 spans 15 amino acids. Per the germline V gene, CDR1 is SGHAT and CDR2 is FQDESV (reference sequence).

This clonotype was seen ten or more times. A library prepared for alpha chains yielded this beta chain as an off-target read; its size is of little meaning. V and J are TRBV10-2 and TRBJ2-1; 11 bases are shared with TRBD2. Per germline, CDR1 WSHSY and CDR2 SAAADI. The length of the CDR3 is 15 residues. The junction had 11 bases not matched to a gene; V was cut back by 7 bases and J by 9 bases. The CDR3 sequence: CASKVIAGGQGEQFF. CDR3 DNA sequence: TGCGCCAGCAAGGTCATAGCGGGGGGGCAGGGTGAGCAGTTCTTC.

Of note for this clonotype: The library was built for alpha chains, so this beta chain is an off-target read and its size means little. This sequence joins TRBV6-5 and TRBJ2-7; no firm D call. Trimming shortened V by 0 bases and J by 4 bases, and 10 bases separated the two germline ends. This CDR3 is built from 14 residues. Germline-derived CDR1 and CDR2 are MNHEY and SVGAGI. CDR3 DNA sequence: TGTGCCAGCAGTTACTCTTTTAGCAGTTACGAGCAGTACTTC. As protein: CASSYSFSSYEQYF.

This clonotype was observed at least ten times. This beta chain is an unintended read in a library built for alpha chains; its size means little. V usage is TRBV12-3 or TRBV12-4 and J usage is TRBJ1-4, with unresolved D. This CDR3 is 14 amino acids long. Deletions cut 3 bases from V and 3 bases from J, with 8 bases between. The CDR3 here is CASSFTASNEKLFF. CDR3 nucleotides: TGTGCCAGCAGTTTTACGGCCTCTAATGAAAAACTGTTTTTT.

This clonotype was recorded at least ten times. Because this beta chain is a stray read in a library intended to capture alpha chains, its abundance should not be given much weight. The chain employs TRBV19 and TRBJ1-5; no clear D. Germline V gene data show CDR1 as LNHDA and CDR2 as SQIVND (reference sequence). Deletions cut 4 bases from V and 2 bases from J, with 18 bases between. The CDR3 spans 17 residues. Here the CDR3 reads CASSTSMDGRGNQPQHF. The CDR3 DNA reads TGTGCCAGTAGTACCTCGATGGACGGAAGAGGCAATCAGCCCCAGCATTTT.

Worth noting for this clonotype: A library made for alpha chains picked up this beta chain off target, so its size means little. The V gene is TRBV30, the J gene TRBJ2-7, with D unclear. Trimming cost V 1 base and J 2 bases, with 9 bases left between them. Germline values: CDR1 GTSNPN, CDR2 SVGIG (reference sequence). This CDR3 has 13 residues. As DNA, the CDR3 is TGTGCCTGGAGTGGGCAGGACGCCTACGAGCAGTACTTC. This codes for CAWSGQDAYEQYF.

This clonotype rates as medium-sized. Found in a library prepared for alpha chains, this beta chain is an off-target read, and its abundance has little meaning. This chain links TRBV20-1 with TRBJ1-5; TRBD1 aligns across 9 bases. V lost 0 bases to trimming and J lost 6 bases; unmatched junction nucleotides: 9. Germline assignment: CDR1 DFQATT and CDR2 SNEGSKA (reference sequence). The CDR3 runs to 16 residues. This CDR3 reads CSARDWGQGSSQPQHF. The CDR3 DNA follows: TGCAGTGCTAGAGATTGGGGACAGGGTTCGTCTCAGCCCCAGCATTTT.

This clonotype came up many times. Little can be read into the size of this beta chain, an off-target read in a library designed for alpha chains. The chain combines TRBV24-1 with TRBJ2-5; D gene ambiguous. Germline-derived CDR1 and CDR2 are KGHDR and SFDVKD. The CDR3 sequence is 12 residues long. V lost 1 base and J lost 3, with 2 bases in between. The CDR3 DNA is TGTGCCACCAGTGATTTTGAAGAGACCCAGTACTTC. Translated: CATSDFEETQYF.

This clonotype was counted at least ten times. A library made for alpha chains picked up this beta chain off target, so its size means little. The chain has TRBV20-1 and TRBJ1-5, with TRBD1 as a possible D gene (6 bases). The ends were cut back, 5 bases at V and 4 bases at J, with 12 bases in the middle. The CDR3 is 13 residues long. Germline V gene lookup returns CDR1 DFQATT and CDR2 SNEGSKA (reference sequence). CDR3 residues: CSAVQGTNQPQHF. The CDR3 DNA follows: TGCAGTGCTGTACAGGGTACGAATCAGCCCCAGCATTTT.

This clonotype was seen many times. Because the library targeted alpha chains, this beta chain is an off-target read whose size means little. The V call is TRBV6-2 or TRBV6-3, the J call TRBJ2-5, with 9 bases identical to TRBD2. Germline trimming cut 2 bases from V and 1 base from J; bases unmatched to any gene: 5. Germline CDR1 MNHEY, CDR2 SVGEGT. This CDR3 spans 16 amino acids. The CDR3 nucleotides read TGTGCCAGCAGTTACATGCGGGGGGGACTCCAAGAGACCCAGTACTTC. Protein product: CASSYMRGGLQETQYF.

This clonotype is medium-sized by share. This beta chain is an off-target read within a library intended for alpha chains, so its frequency means little. The rearrangement joins TRBV28 to TRBJ2-1; D might be TRBD2 (6 bases). V lost 8 bases, J lost 3 bases, and 14 bases lay in between. Germline CDR1 is MDHEN and CDR2 is SYDVKM. CDR3 size: 14 residues. CDR3 in DNA: TGTGCCAGCCGGGGGTCCACATTCTACAATGAGCAGTTCTTC. Its protein is CASRGSTFYNEQFF.

This clonotype has a count of ten or more. This beta chain is an off-target read within a library intended for alpha chains, so its frequency means little. The rearrangement uses TRBV5-6 and TRBJ2-3; 8 nucleotides align to TRBD2. The CDR3 is 16 residues long. The junction had 9 bases not matched to a gene; V was cut back by 4 bases and J by 2 bases. Per germline, CDR1 SGHDT and CDR2 YYEEEE. This chain's CDR3 is CASSPGGDYLTDTQYF. The CDR3 DNA is TGTGCCAGCAGCCCGGGGGGGGATTATCTCACAGATACGCAGTATTTT. Drawing the rest from reference TRBV5-6 and TRBJ2-3, the complete variable domain is DAGVTQSPTHLIKTRGQQVTLRCSPKSGHDTVSWYQQALGQGPQFIFQYYEEEERQRGNFPDRFSGHQFPNYSSELNVNALLLGDSALYLCASSPGGDYLTDTQYFGPGTRLTVL.

In its sample, this clonotype was seen many times. This beta chain is a stray sequence in a library constructed for alpha chains; its clone size is not meaningful. The CDR3 bases are TGTGCCAGCAGCCAAGTGTTGGATACGCAGTATTTT. This codes for CASSQVLDTQYF. V usage is TRBV14 and J usage is TRBJ2-3; D uncertain. Germline lookup yields CDR1 SGHDN and CDR2 FVKESK. Trimming removed 1 base at V and 6 bases at J, with 5 bases between. This CDR3 has 12 residues.

This clonotype was picked up many times. Within a library made for alpha chains, this beta chain is off target, and its count is uninformative. The V and J genes are TRBV20-1 and TRBJ1-5; TRBD1 aligns across 8 bases. This CDR3 spans 14 amino acids. V lost 5 bases, J lost 2 bases, and 5 bases stayed unmatched. Germline V gives CDR1 DFQATT, CDR2 SNEGSKA (reference sequence). Written as DNA, the CDR3 is TGCAGTGCTCCCCAGGGGGCGGGCAATCAGCCCCAGCATTTT. It is translated as CSAPQGAGNQPQHF.

This clonotype was found many times. This beta chain is a stray sequence in a library constructed for alpha chains; its clone size is not meaningful. This chain connects TRBV28 to TRBJ1-4; TRBD1 aligns across 7 bases. V shed 6 bases, J shed 4 bases, and the junction held 8 bases outside the gene matches. CDR1 MDHEN and CDR2 SYDVKM come from the germline V gene. CDR3 length: 15 residues. The CDR3 is CASSILGGDNEKLFF. CDR3 sequence (DNA): TGTGCCAGCAGCATCCTAGGGGGCGATAATGAAAAACTGTTTTTT.

At least ten counts were recorded for this clonotype. For a library built for alpha chains, this beta chain is a stray read; little rests on its size. The rearrangement links TRBV7-2 to TRBJ1-5, with unresolved D. Trimming took 4 bases from V and 7 from J, leaving 11 bases between them. Germline CDR1 and CDR2: SGHTA and FQGNSA. The CDR3 sequence is 13 residues long. The CDR3 bases are TGTGCCAGCAGCTCCAGAGTGGACCAGCCCCAGCATTTT. Its translation: CASSSRVDQPQHF.

This clonotype was observed a handful of times. With the library built for alpha chains, this beta chain is off target and its frequency is not meaningful. J is TRBJ1-2 and V is TRBV27, with TRBD1 matching 11 bases. The junction had 7 bases not matched to a gene; V was cut back by 6 bases and J by 4 bases. There are 15 residues in the CDR3. Germline-derived CDR1 and CDR2 are MNHEY and SMNVEV (reference sequence). The CDR3 is CASSMDRGQGYGYTF. Written as DNA, the CDR3 is TGTGCCAGCAGCATGGACAGGGGGCAGGGCTATGGCTACACCTTC.